The sequence of this T cell receptor beta chain was determined in a study of spatial heterogeneity in lung cancer. This clonotype was seen a handful of times. TCRdb processed the 5' RACE reads anew with MiXCR; each CDR3 protein has one entry. Of fewer than 25,000 distinct CDR3 sequences detected, around 9.7% appear once; the ten largest clones hold less than 25%. Germline V lookup: CDR1 LNHDA, CDR2 SQIVND (reference sequence). With V trimmed by 4 bases and J by 4 bases, 5 bases remained unmatched. This CDR3 spans 16 amino acids. Regarding time point: blood at routine non-recurrence follow-up after resection.

This chain joins TRBV19 and TRBJ2-1; TRBD2 aligns across 12 bases. Material: PBMCs, obtained at follow-up. The TCR originated in a male donor with early-stage non-small cell lung cancer. CDR3 in amino acids: CASSRTSGAVYNEQFF. CDR3 DNA sequence: TGTGCCAGTAGTAGGACTAGCGGGGCGGTTTACAATGAGCAGTTCTTC.